The 18 T cell receptor beta chains reported below all come from one sample, sequenced in a study of post-analysis software for immune sequencing data. The study's findings and limits: Included in a set of about five TRBV segments more frequent in patients than controls were TRBV5-6, TRBV5-1 and TRBV20-1.

Unique molecular identifiers were carried by the TCR beta cDNA libraries. Each CDR3 protein is one row after TCRdb ran MiXCR on the PCR reads. The table shows 600,000 to 750,000 distinct CDR3 sequences, with roughly three fifths occurring only once. The antigens these receptors bind are not known. The sequencing sample was made of blood. The receptors come from a girl aged 2-15 years with multiple sclerosis.

Only a few counts were recorded for this clonotype. This chain links TRBV12-3 or TRBV12-4 with TRBJ2-3; no clear D gene. The CDR3 is 14 residues long. Trimming took off 3 bases at V and 6 bases at J, with 13 bases between the two ends. In DNA form, the CDR3 reads TGTGCCAGCAGTTTCTCCCTACTCCCGGATACGCAGTATTTT. This gives the protein CASSFSLLPDTQYF.

This clonotype was seen a few times. V is TRBV9 and J is TRBJ2-1, with 8 bases identical to TRBD2. Germline V gene data show CDR1 as SGDLS and CDR2 as YYNGEE. This CDR3 has 15 amino acids. J was trimmed by 7 bases and V by 3 bases; bases with no gene match: 9. The chain's CDR3 is CASSDQVAGRNEQFF. The CDR3 DNA is TGTGCCAGCAGCGATCAGGTAGCGGGACGAAATGAGCAGTTCTTC.

V and J are TRBV7-2 and TRBJ2-3, with D unclear. Germline loops: CDR1 SGHTA, CDR2 FQGNSA. This CDR3 has 15 amino acids. Trimming shortened V by 1 base and J by 3 bases, and 11 bases separated the two germline ends. CDR3 sequence: CASSLVDPPTDTQYF. The CDR3 nucleotides read TGTGCCAGCAGCTTAGTAGACCCCCCGACAGATACGCAGTATTTT.

V is TRBV7-9 and J is TRBJ1-1; a weak D match, TRBD1 (5 bases). V was clipped by 5 bases and J by 4 bases, with 20 bases between them. The CDR3 loop spans 16 amino acids. Per germline, CDR1 SEHNR and CDR2 FQNEAQ (reference sequence). Here the CDR3 DNA reads TGTGCCAGCAGCCCCTCGGTAACGGGGGTGGTCACTGAAGCTTTCTTT. It translates to CASSPSVTGVVTEAFF.

The chain uses TRBV4-3 and TRBJ2-6, with TRBD1 identical over 8 bases. Germline V gives CDR1 LGHNA, CDR2 YSLEER. The CDR3 has 18 amino acids. V shed 2 bases, J shed 0 bases, and the junction held 6 bases outside the gene matches. The DNA of the CDR3 is TGCGCCAGCAGCCAAACAGGGGGTGGAGGCTCTGGGGCCAACGTCCTGACTTTC. Its protein product is CASSQTGGGGSGANVLTF.

This clonotype was seen only a few times. The chain links TRBV20-1 to TRBJ2-6; no firm D call. The CDR3 length is 14 residues. CDR1 and CDR2 (germline): DFQATT, SNEGSKA (reference sequence). Trimming stripped 3 bases from V and 1 base from J, with 7 bases between. The CDR3 bases are TGCAGTGCTAGTGTGGGGTCTGGGGCCAACGTCCTGACTTTC. Its protein product is CSASVGSGANVLTF.

The rearrangement joins TRBV10-3 to TRBJ2-1; 13 bases are shared with TRBD2. The CDR3 totals 18 residues. The J segment lost 0 bases and the V segment lost 4 bases, leaving 6 bases of the junction unmatched. Germline CDR1 is ENHRY and CDR2 is SYGVKD. The CDR3 region has the DNA TGTGCCATCAGTGGGACTAGCGGGAGTGGTGGCTCCTACAATGAGCAGTTCTTC. It translates to CAISGTSGSGGSYNEQFF.

The gene calls are TRBV6-6 and TRBJ2-5; 8 bases line up with TRBD1. The length of the CDR3 is 13 residues. From germline, CDR1 is MNHNY and CDR2 SVGAGI (reference sequence). J gave up 12 bases and V 4 bases, and 10 bases lay outside the gene matches. The CDR3 protein is CASSFNPEQGEYF. The CDR3 DNA follows: TGTGCCAGCAGTTTCAATCCGGAACAGGGGGAGTACTTC.

This rearrangement joins TRBV5-1 to TRBJ2-7; 7 nucleotides line up with TRBD2. The CDR3 contains 15 residues. Trimming at V came to 5 bases and at J to 1 base, leaving 9 bases not matched to a gene. From germline, CDR1 is SGHRS and CDR2 YFSETQ. The CDR3, as DNA: TGCGCCAGCAGAATGGCTAGCGGCCTTTCCTACGAGCAGTACTTC. This sequence encodes CASRMASGLSYEQYF. Complete variable domain (other parts from reference TRBV5-1 and TRBJ2-7): KAGVTQTPRYLIKTRGQQVTLSCSPISGHRSVSWYQQTPGQGLQFLFEYFSETQRNKGNFPGRFSGRQFSNSRSEMNVSTLELGDSALYLCASRMASGLSYEQYFGPGTRLTVT.

CDR3 coding DNA: TGTGCCAGCGCACTAGCGGGGGGGTACGATGAGCAGTTCTTC. It codes for CASALAGGYDEQFF. The chain uses TRBV6-4 and TRBJ2-1, with 13 bases lining up with TRBD2. This CDR3 is 14 amino acids long. V trimming: 8 bases; J trimming: 8 bases; junction bases outside the gene matches: 6. The V gene's germline CDR1 is MRHNA and CDR2 SNTAGT.

This clonotype was counted between two and nine times. The gene calls are TRBV20-1 and TRBJ2-3, with a possible D match to TRBD1 (6 bases). V was shortened by 5 bases and J by 4 bases, with 13 bases between the two germline ends. Germline lookup yields CDR1 DFQATT and CDR2 SNEGSKA (reference sequence). The CDR3 runs to 13 residues. In nucleotides, the CDR3 is TGCAGTGCTGACACAGGGTCCCCAGATACGCAGTATTTT. Translation: CSADTGSPDTQYF.

The chain has TRBV5-1 and TRBJ2-1; 8 nucleotides agree with TRBD2. The CDR3 is 16 residues long. Losses at the gene ends were 2 bases for V and 2 bases for J; bases not matched to a gene: 6. In germline, CDR1 is SGHRS, CDR2 YFSETQ. CDR3 nucleotides: TGCGCCAGCAGCTTCTTTCCCGGGAGGGCCTACAATGAGCAGTTCTTC. Translated, it gives CASSFFPGRAYNEQFF.

This sequence joins TRBV2 and TRBJ2-7; D is possibly TRBD1 or TRBD2 (5 bases each). V was clipped by 5 bases and J by 2 bases, with 10 bases between them. The CDR3 extends over 13 amino acids. Germline lookup yields CDR1 SNHLY and CDR2 FYNNEI. CDR3 sequence: CASSWDGTYEQYF. The CDR3 nucleotides read TGTGCCAGCAGTTGGGACGGTACCTACGAGCAGTACTTC.

The chain has TRBV9 and TRBJ1-1; D may be TRBD1 (5 bases). Germline CDR1 and CDR2: SGDLS and YYNGEE. The CDR3 length is 15 residues. Trimming left V 4 bases short and J 5 bases short, with 18 bases between. DNA of the CDR3: TGTGCCAGCAGCCCCGGGGGAGGCGGTCATACTGAAGCTTTCTTT. This encodes CASSPGGGGHTEAFF.

The chain joins TRBV29-1 to TRBJ2-3, with 7 bases that match TRBD1. V shed 7 bases, J shed 4 bases, and the junction held 5 bases outside the gene matches. Germline V CDR1 and CDR2: SQVTM, ANQGSEA. The CDR3 consists of 12 residues. Here the CDR3 reads CSDTGASDTQYF. CDR3 nucleotide sequence: TGCAGCGATACAGGGGCATCAGATACGCAGTATTTT.

The V and J genes are TRBV25-1 and TRBJ2-5; TRBD2 might be the D (6 bases). The germline V gene encodes CDR1 MGHDK and CDR2 SYGVNS. Between the trimmed V and J ends, which lost 6 bases and 11 bases, there was a span of 19 bases. This CDR3 spans 13 amino acids. Here the CDR3 reads CASRHLEGGAQYF. CDR3 DNA: TGTGCCAGCAGGCATCTAGAGGGCGGGGCGCAGTACTTC. Full variable domain (rest looked up from reference TRBV25-1 and TRBJ2-5): EADIYQTPRYLVIGTGKKITLECSQTMGHDKMYWYQQDPGMELHLIHYSYGVNSTEKGDLSSESTVSRIRTEHFPLTLESARPSHTSQYLCASRHLEGGAQYFGPGTRLLVL.

The chain is built from TRBV12-3 or TRBV12-4 and TRBJ2-3; 10 bases are shared with TRBD2. The CDR3 has 15 amino acids. The V segment lost 3 bases and the J segment 6 bases; nucleotides outside the gene matches: 6. The CDR3 loop is CASSLFSGGADTQYF. As DNA, the CDR3 is TGTGCCAGCAGTTTGTTCAGCGGGGGGGCGGATACGCAGTATTTT.

The chain couples TRBV20-1 to TRBJ2-1, with a possible D match to TRBD1 (6 bases). The CDR3 extends over 13 amino acids. Per germline, CDR1 DFQATT and CDR2 SNEGSKA (reference sequence). V was pared by 0 bases and J by 5 bases, with 8 bases between. The CDR3 DNA sequence: TGCAGTGCTAGAGAGGGGGCTAACAATGAGCAGTTCTTC. Amino acid sequence: CSAREGANNEQFF.